These 25 T cell receptor beta chains came from one sample sequenced in a study of cytotoxic CD8 clonotypes in ibrutinib-treated CLL. Generated by immunoSEQ multiplex PCR, the TCRdb table keeps only in-frame clones and is missing some. The sample includes around 150,000 clones, approximately 90% of them seen just once. The sample consisted of PBMCs, taken at disease progression, from a patient treated with ibrutinib. These receptors were obtained from a human donor with chronic lymphocytic leukemia.

V gene TRBV27 combines with J gene TRBJ2-1; TRBD2 aligns across 12 bases. V shed 3 bases, J shed 8 bases, and the junction held 11 bases outside the gene matches. The CDR3 is 17 amino acids. Germline V gene sequence: CDR1 MNHEY, CDR2 SMNVEV (reference sequence). The CDR3 sequence is CASSFFRLAGEIDEQFF. The CDR3 nucleotides are TGTGCCAGCAGTTTTTTTCGACTAGCGGGAGAGATTGATGAGCAGTTCTTC.

J is TRBJ2-4 and V is TRBV5-4; 7 bases are a match to TRBD1. The CDR3 length is 15 residues. Germline values: CDR1 SGHNT, CDR2 YYREEE (reference sequence). Trimming cost V 4 bases and J 5 bases; bases outside gene matches: 9. This chain's CDR3 is CASSITDRTENIQYF. In DNA form, the CDR3 reads TGTGCCAGCAGCATCACGGACAGGACCGAAAACATTCAGTACTTC.

The chain combines TRBV9 with TRBJ1-3, with TRBD1 as a possible D gene (6 bases). The CDR3 runs to 15 residues. CDR1 and CDR2 (germline): SGDLS, YYNGEE. V lost 2 bases, J lost 0 bases, and 9 bases lay in between. CDR3 DNA sequence: TGTGCCAGCAGCGTGGGGGGCATCTCTGGAAACACCATATATTTT. This encodes CASSVGGISGNTIYF. Drawing the rest from reference TRBV9 and TRBJ1-3, the complete variable domain is DSGVTQTPKHLITATGQRVTLRCSPRSGDLSVYWYQQSLDQGLQFLIQYYNGEERAKGNILERFSAQQFPDLHSELNLSSLELGDSALYFCASSVGGISGNTIYFGEGSWLTVV.

This chain joins TRBV5-1 and TRBJ2-1; possible D gene TRBD1, 6 bases. V lost 4 bases, J lost 0 bases, and 29 bases lay in between. CDR3 length equals 21 residues. Germline assignment: CDR1 SGHRS and CDR2 YFSETQ. CDR3 coding DNA: TGCGCCAGCAGCGGGCCCCTTCGACAGGAGACTTTCCTCTACTCCTACAATGAGCAGTTCTTC. Protein: CASSGPLRQETFLYSYNEQFF.

V and J are TRBV27 and TRBJ1-1, with 7 nucleotides matching TRBD1. The length of the CDR3 is 18 residues. Germline V gene data show CDR1 as MNHEY and CDR2 as SMNVEV (reference sequence). V shed 0 bases, J shed 1 base, and the junction held 11 bases outside the gene matches. The CDR3 region has the DNA TGTGCCAGCAGTTTATCTTCCAGGGGGAGGATTGAGAACACTGAAGCTTTCTTT. Amino acid sequence: CASSLSSRGRIENTEAFF.

This clone has only one observation. The V and J genes are TRBV11-1 and TRBJ2-1; D possibly matches TRBD1 or TRBD2 (5 bases each). Between the trimmed V and J ends, which lost 2 bases and 5 bases, there was a span of 13 bases. The CDR3 runs 15 residues. Looked up from germline, CDR1 is SGHAT and CDR2 is FQDESV (reference sequence). The CDR3 is CASSLRRDGNNEQFF. For the CDR3, the DNA is TGTGCCAGCAGCTTAAGAAGGGACGGAAACAATGAGCAGTTCTTC.

In nucleotides, the CDR3 is TGCGCCAGCAAACCGGGGGTGATTTCTGGAAACACCATATATTTT. It codes for CASKPGVISGNTIYF. The V call is TRBV5-1, the J call TRBJ1-3; possibly TRBD1 for D (5 bases). Germline CDR1 reads SGHRS; CDR2 reads YFSETQ. Between the trimmed V and J ends, which lost 6 bases and 1 base, there was a span of 14 bases. The CDR3 spans 15 residues.

This chain uses TRBV11-3 with TRBJ2-4; no clear D. Germline V lookup: CDR1 SGHNT, CDR2 YENEEA. The CDR3 is 15 amino acids. Trimming removed 5 bases from V and 2 bases from J, with 13 bases in between. This chain's CDR3 is CASSATTATKNIQYF. CDR3 sequence (DNA): TGTGCCAGCAGCGCCACGACCGCCACCAAAAACATTCAGTACTTC.

CDR3 sequence (DNA): TGTGCCAGCAGTCGAACTTACCTAAGCCCGGAGCAGTTCTTC. This translates into CASSRTYLSPEQFF. The chain carries TRBV6-5 and TRBJ2-1; D not resolved. V was clipped by 5 bases and J by 10 bases, with 18 bases between them. The CDR3 loop spans 14 amino acids. The germline V gene encodes CDR1 MNHEY and CDR2 SVGAGI.

The chain uses TRBV4-2 and TRBJ1-5, with 7 nucleotides matching TRBD1. From germline, CDR1 is LGHNA and CDR2 YNFKEQ. The CDR3 spans 15 residues. Trimming at V came to 0 bases and at J to 7 bases, leaving 6 bases not matched to a gene. The CDR3 DNA reads TGTGCCAGCAGCCAAGATGGGCAGGGGGGGCAGCCCCAGCATTTT. Amino acid sequence: CASSQDGQGGQPQHF.

The chain links TRBV7-9 to TRBJ2-6; TRBD2 matches 13 bases. Germline V gene data show CDR1 as SEHNR and CDR2 as FQNEAQ (reference sequence). There are 18 residues in the CDR3. Trimming removed 3 bases from V and 4 bases from J; junction bases left unmatched: 6. In DNA, the CDR3 is TGTGCCAGCAGCTTCGGACTAGCGGGAGTAAGAGGGGCCAACGTCCTGACTTTC. The encoded protein is CASSFGLAGVRGANVLTF.

The V call is TRBV2, the J call TRBJ2-7, with D uncertain. CDR3 size: 12 residues. V lost 8 bases to trimming and J lost 5 bases, with 13 bases between them. Germline CDR1 SNHLY, CDR2 FYNNEI. The CDR3 here is CASGGQSHEQYF. The CDR3 region has the DNA TGTGCCAGCGGTGGGCAGTCCCACGAGCAGTACTTC.

V usage is TRBV7-6 and J usage is TRBJ2-2, with no clear D. V lost 5 bases and J lost 2, with 9 bases in between. Germline V gene data show CDR1 as SGHVS and CDR2 as FNYEAQ. The CDR3 sequence is 14 residues long. The DNA for the CDR3 is TGTGCCAGCAGCGACCAATTAAACACCGGGGAGCTGTTTTTT. It yields the protein CASSDQLNTGELFF.

The genes are TRBV7-9 and TRBJ2-1; 7 bases match TRBD1. V shed 5 bases, J shed 6 bases, and the junction held 4 bases outside the gene matches. The V gene's germline CDR1 is SEHNR and CDR2 FQNEAQ (reference sequence). The CDR3 consists of 13 residues. CDR3 nucleotides: TGTGCCAGCAGCCCACGACAGGGCAATGAGCAGTTCTTC. This gives the protein CASSPRQGNEQFF.

V gene TRBV7-2 combines with J gene TRBJ1-5; perhaps TRBD1 as D (5 bases). V gave up 6 bases and J gave up 4 bases, with 16 bases separating them. Germline V gene data show CDR1 as SGHTA and CDR2 as FQGNSA. The CDR3 consists of 15 residues. The CDR3: CASSQKAGRNQPQHF. CDR3 nucleotide sequence: TGTGCCAGCAGTCAAAAGGCGGGGCGGAATCAGCCCCAGCATTTT.

The V gene is TRBV10-3, the J gene TRBJ2-5; 9 nucleotides agree with TRBD1. V lost 6 bases, J lost 3 bases, and 8 bases stayed unmatched. Germline V gene data show CDR1 as ENHRY and CDR2 as SYGVKD. There are 15 residues in the CDR3. CDR3 loop: CAISNTGTGKETQYF. The CDR3 DNA sequence: TGTGCCATCAGCAACACCGGGACAGGGAAAGAGACCCAGTACTTC.

CDR3 region: CASSEADTGELFF. The CDR3 nucleotides are TGTGCCAGCAGTGAAGCGGACACCGGGGAGCTGTTTTTT. J is TRBJ2-2 and V is TRBV6-1; no clear D gene. This CDR3 spans 13 amino acids. Germline CDR1 and CDR2: MNHNS and SASEGT. Between the trimmed V and J ends, which lost 0 bases and 3 bases, there was a span of 2 bases.

V usage is TRBV28 and J usage is TRBJ1-5; no clear D gene. Germline V gene lookup returns CDR1 MDHEN and CDR2 SYDVKM. V lost 3 bases, J lost 2 bases, and 11 bases lay in between. The CDR3 sequence is 15 residues long. CDR3 region: CASSFSQAGNQPQHF. Written as DNA, the CDR3 is TGTGCCAGCAGTTTCAGTCAGGCCGGCAATCAGCCCCAGCATTTT.

This clone was observed a handful of times. The V call is TRBV30, the J call TRBJ1-5; no firm D call. The V end lost 2 bases, the J end lost 9 bases, and 14 bases lay between the germline ends. The length of the CDR3 is 13 residues. Germline CDR1 reads GTSNPN; CDR2 reads SVGIG (reference sequence). CDR3 coding DNA: TGTGCCTGGAGTTTACGGTCGTCAGGGCCCCAGCATTTT. Its protein is CAWSLRSSGPQHF.

The chain uses TRBV7-2 and TRBJ2-3; 11 bases are a match to TRBD2. Looked up from germline, CDR1 is SGHTA and CDR2 is FQGNSA. The junction had 3 bases not matched to a gene; V was cut back by 5 bases and J by 2 bases. The CDR3 length is 15 residues. Here the CDR3 DNA reads TGTGCCAGCAGCATACTAGCGGGAGCCACAGATACGCAGTATTTT. Translation gives CASSILAGATDTQYF.

CDR3 nucleotide sequence: TGTGCCAGCAGCCCGGGACAGACGAACACCGGGGAGCTGTTTTTT. It codes for CASSPGQTNTGELFF. The V call is TRBV7-2, the J call TRBJ2-2, with 7 bases matching TRBD1. This CDR3 spans 15 amino acids. With V trimmed by 5 bases and J by 0 bases, 3 bases remained unmatched. Germline lookup yields CDR1 SGHTA and CDR2 FQGNSA.

There are a few counts of this clone. The chain is built from TRBV10-3 and TRBJ1-4; D is unclear. This CDR3 has 13 amino acids. CDR1 and CDR2 from the germline V gene are ENHRY and SYGVKD. V was trimmed by 6 bases and J by 3 bases, leaving 8 bases between them. DNA of the CDR3: TGTGCCATCAGGGCAAATCCTAATGAAAAACTGTTTTTT. It translates to CAIRANPNEKLFF.

V usage is TRBV7-2 and J usage is TRBJ2-4; D possibly uses TRBD1 or TRBD2 (5 bases each). V shed 4 bases and J shed 9 bases, with 16 bases lying between them. Germline V gene lookup returns CDR1 SGHTA and CDR2 FQGNSA. The CDR3 consists of 14 residues. CDR3 in amino acids: CASSSGTFLSIQYF. The DNA of the CDR3 is TGTGCCAGCAGCTCAGGGACGTTCCTGAGCATTCAGTACTTC.

A remark on this clone: This sample includes further DNA sequences coding for the same CDR3. J is TRBJ2-1 and V is TRBV2; D remains unclear. This CDR3 is 13 amino acids long. Germline lookup yields CDR1 SNHLY and CDR2 FYNNEI. V lost 9 bases and J lost 0, with 9 bases in between. CDR3 residues: CASRLSSYNEQFF. The CDR3 DNA follows: TGTGCCAGTAGATTGAGCTCCTACAATGAGCAGTTCTTC.

The chain joins TRBV7-9 to TRBJ2-2, with D possibly matching TRBD2 (5 bases). This CDR3 is 17 amino acids long. V lost 6 bases to trimming and J lost 4 bases, with 21 bases between them. Germline assignment: CDR1 SEHNR and CDR2 FQNEAQ (reference sequence). CDR3 region: CASRTTPGMVSTGELFF. For the CDR3, the DNA is TGTGCCAGCAGGACTACACCGGGGATGGTGTCCACCGGGGAGCTGTTTTTT.